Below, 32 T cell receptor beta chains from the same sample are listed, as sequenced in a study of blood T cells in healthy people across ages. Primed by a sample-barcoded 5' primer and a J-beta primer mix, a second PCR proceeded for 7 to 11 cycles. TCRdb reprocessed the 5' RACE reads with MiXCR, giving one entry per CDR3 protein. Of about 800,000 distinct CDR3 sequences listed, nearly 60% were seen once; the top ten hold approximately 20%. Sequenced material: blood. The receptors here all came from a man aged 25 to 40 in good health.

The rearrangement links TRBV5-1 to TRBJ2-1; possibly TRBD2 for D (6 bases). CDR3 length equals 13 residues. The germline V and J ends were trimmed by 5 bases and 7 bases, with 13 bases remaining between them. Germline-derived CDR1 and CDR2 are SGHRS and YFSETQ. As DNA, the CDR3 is TGCGCCAGCAGGGAGACGGCGGGGAATGAGCAGTTCTTC. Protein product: CASRETAGNEQFF.

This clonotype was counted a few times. In DNA form, the CDR3 reads TGTGCCAGCTCACCAAGTCCGGATCCTTATGGCTACACCTTC. As protein: CASSPSPDPYGYTF. The V call is TRBV18, the J call TRBJ1-2, with D hard to call. Trimming left V 2 bases short and J 5 bases short, with 12 bases between. The CDR3 runs to 14 residues. Looked up from germline, CDR1 is KGHSH and CDR2 is LQKENI.

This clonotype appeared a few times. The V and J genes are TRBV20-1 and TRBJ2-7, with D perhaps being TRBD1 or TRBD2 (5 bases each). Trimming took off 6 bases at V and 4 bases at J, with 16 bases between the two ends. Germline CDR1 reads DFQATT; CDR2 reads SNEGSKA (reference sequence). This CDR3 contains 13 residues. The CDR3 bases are TGCAGTGCCCCCGTGTTGAGGGGATACGAGCAGTACTTC. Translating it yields CSAPVLRGYEQYF.

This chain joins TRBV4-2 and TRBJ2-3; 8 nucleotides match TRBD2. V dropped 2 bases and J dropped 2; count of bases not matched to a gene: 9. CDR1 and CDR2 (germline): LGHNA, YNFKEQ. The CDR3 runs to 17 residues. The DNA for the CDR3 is TGTGCCAGCAGCCAAATCTCCACTAGCGGCGACACAGATACGCAGTATTTT. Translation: CASSQISTSGDTDTQYF.

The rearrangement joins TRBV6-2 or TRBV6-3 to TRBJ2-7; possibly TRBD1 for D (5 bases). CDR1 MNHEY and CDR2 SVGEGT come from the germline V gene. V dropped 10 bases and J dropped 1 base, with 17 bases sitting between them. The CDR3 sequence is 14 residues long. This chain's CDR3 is CAICKGPLSYEQYF. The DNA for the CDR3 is TGTGCCATCTGTAAGGGGCCCCTTTCCTACGAGCAGTACTTC.

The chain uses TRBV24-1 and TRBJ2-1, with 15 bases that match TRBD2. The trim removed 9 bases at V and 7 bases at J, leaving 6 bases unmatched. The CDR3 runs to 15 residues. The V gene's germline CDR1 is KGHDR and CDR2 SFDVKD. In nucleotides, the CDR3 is TGTGCCACCGCCCGAGGGACTAGCGGGAGGAATGAGCAGTTCTTC. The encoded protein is CATARGTSGRNEQFF.

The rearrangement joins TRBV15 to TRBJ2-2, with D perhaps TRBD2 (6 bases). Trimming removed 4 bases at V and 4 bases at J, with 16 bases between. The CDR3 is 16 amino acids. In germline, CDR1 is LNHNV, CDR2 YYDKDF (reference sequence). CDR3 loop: CATSKKLGRGTGELFF. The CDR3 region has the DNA TGTGCCACCAGCAAAAAATTAGGGCGGGGCACCGGGGAGCTGTTTTTT. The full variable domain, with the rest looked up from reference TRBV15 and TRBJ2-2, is DAMVIQNPRYQVTQFGKPVTLSCSQTLNHNVMYWYQQKSSQAPKLLFHYYDKDFNNEADTPDNFQSRRPNTSFCFLDIRSPGLGDTAMYLCATSKKLGRGTGELFFGEGSRLTVL.

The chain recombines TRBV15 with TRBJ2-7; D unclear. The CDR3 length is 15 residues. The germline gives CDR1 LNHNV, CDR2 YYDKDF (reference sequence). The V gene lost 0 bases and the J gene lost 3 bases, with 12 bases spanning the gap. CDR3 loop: CATSRDHSTGYEQYF. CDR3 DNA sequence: TGTGCCACCAGCAGAGATCATTCGACGGGCTACGAGCAGTACTTC.

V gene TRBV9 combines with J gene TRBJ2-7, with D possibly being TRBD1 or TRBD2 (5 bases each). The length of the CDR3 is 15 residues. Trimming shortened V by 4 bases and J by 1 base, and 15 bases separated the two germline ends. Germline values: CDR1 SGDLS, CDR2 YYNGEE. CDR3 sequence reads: CASSKTPGPSYEQYF. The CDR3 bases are TGTGCCAGCAGCAAAACGCCGGGACCATCCTACGAGCAGTACTTC.

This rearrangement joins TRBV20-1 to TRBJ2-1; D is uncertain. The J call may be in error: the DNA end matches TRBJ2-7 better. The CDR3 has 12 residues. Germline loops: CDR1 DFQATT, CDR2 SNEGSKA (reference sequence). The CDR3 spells CSAPKSYNEQYF. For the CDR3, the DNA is TGCAGTGCTCCGAAGTCCTACAATGAGCAGTACTTC.

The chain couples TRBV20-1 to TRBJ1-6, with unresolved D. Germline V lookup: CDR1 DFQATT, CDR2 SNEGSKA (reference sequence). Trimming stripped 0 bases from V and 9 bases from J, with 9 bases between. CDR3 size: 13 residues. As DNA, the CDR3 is TGCAGTGCTAGAGATCGCCCCGGTTCACCCCTCCACTTT. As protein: CSARDRPGSPLHF.

In nucleotides, the CDR3 is TGTGCCAGCAGCCACTGGCGGGAGGGCCGAGAGACCCAGTACTTC. Amino acid sequence: CASSHWREGRETQYF. The chain recombines TRBV14 with TRBJ2-5; TRBD2 agrees at 9 bases. J gave up 4 bases and V 3 bases, and 6 bases lay outside the gene matches. The CDR3 extends over 15 amino acids. Germline lookup yields CDR1 SGHDN and CDR2 FVKESK.

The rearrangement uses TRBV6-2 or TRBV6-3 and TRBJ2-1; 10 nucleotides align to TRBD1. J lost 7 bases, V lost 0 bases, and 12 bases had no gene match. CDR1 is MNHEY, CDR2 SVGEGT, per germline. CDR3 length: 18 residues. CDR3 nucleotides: TGTGCCAGCAGTTACTCGAGACAGGGGGCGCAGAAGAGGAATGAGCAGTTCTTC. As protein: CASSYSRQGAQKRNEQFF.

The CDR3: CASSQGNVNEQFF. In nucleotides, the CDR3 is TGCGCCAGCAGCCAAGGCAACGTCAATGAGCAGTTCTTC. This chain links TRBV4-1 with TRBJ2-1; D gene ambiguous. Germline V gives CDR1 MGHRA, CDR2 YSYEKL. This CDR3 is 13 amino acids long. With 1 base removed from V and 6 bases from J, the gap between germline ends came to 7 bases.

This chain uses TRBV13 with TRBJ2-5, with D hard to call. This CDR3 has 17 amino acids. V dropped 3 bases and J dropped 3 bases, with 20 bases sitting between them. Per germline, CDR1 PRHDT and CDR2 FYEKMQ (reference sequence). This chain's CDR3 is CASSLSLLGDTEETQYF. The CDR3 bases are TGTGCCAGCAGCTTGTCGCTTTTAGGCGACACCGAAGAGACCCAGTACTTC.

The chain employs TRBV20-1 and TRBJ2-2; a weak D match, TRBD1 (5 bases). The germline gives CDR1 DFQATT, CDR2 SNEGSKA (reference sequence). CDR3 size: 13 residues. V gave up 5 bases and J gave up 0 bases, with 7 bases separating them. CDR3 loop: CSAPTANTGELFF. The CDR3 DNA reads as TGCAGTGCTCCGACAGCGAACACCGGGGAGCTGTTTTTT.

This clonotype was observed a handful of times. CDR3 bases: TGCAGCGCCTCCAGTAGGTCTGGGGCCAACGTCCTGACTTTC. Translated, it gives CSASSRSGANVLTF. This sequence joins TRBV29-1 and TRBJ2-6; no firm D call. Germline CDR1 and CDR2: SQVTM and ANQGSEA. V was pared by 7 bases and J by 1 base, with 11 bases between. CDR3 length: 14 amino acids.

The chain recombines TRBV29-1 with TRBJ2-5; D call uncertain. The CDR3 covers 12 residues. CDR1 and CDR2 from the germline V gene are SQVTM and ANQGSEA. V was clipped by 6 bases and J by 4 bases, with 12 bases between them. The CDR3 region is CSVSSSVETQYF. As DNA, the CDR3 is TGCAGCGTATCCTCCAGCGTAGAGACCCAGTACTTC.

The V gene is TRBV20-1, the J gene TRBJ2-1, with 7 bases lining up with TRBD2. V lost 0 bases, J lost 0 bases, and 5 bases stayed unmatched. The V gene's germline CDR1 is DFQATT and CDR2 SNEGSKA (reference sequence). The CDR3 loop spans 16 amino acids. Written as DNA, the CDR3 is TGCAGTGCTAGAGATCGTCGCGGGAGCTCCTACAATGAGCAGTTCTTC. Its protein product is CSARDRRGSSYNEQFF.

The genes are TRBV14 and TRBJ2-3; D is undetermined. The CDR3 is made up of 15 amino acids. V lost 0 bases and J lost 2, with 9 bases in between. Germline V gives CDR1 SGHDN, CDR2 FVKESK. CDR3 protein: CASSQDQEFTDTQYF. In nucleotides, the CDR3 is TGTGCCAGCAGCCAAGATCAGGAGTTCACAGATACGCAGTATTTT. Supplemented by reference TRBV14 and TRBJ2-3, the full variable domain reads EAGVTQFPSHSVIEKGQTVTLRCDPISGHDNLYWYRRVMGKEIKFLLHFVKESKQDESGMPNNRFLAERTGGTYSTLKVQPAELEDSGVYFCASSQDQEFTDTQYFGPGTRLTVL.

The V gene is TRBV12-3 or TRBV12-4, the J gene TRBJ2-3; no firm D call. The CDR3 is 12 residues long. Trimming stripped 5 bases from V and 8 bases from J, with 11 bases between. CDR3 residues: CASSERGTTQYF. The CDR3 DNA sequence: TGTGCCAGCAGTGAACGTGGTACTACGCAGTATTTT.

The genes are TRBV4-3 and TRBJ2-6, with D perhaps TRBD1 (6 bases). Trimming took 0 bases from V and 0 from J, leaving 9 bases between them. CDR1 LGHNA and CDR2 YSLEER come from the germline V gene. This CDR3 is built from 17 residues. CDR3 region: CASSQEGQISGANVLTF. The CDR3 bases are TGCGCCAGCAGCCAAGAGGGACAAATCTCTGGGGCCAACGTCCTGACTTTC.

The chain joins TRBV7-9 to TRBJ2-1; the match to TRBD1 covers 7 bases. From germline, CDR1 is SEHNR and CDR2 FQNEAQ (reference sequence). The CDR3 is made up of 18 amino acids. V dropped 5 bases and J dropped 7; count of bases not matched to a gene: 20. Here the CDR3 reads CASSPSKIGTAIPNEQFF. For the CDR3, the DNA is TGTGCCAGCAGCCCATCCAAGATAGGGACAGCTATCCCAAATGAGCAGTTCTTC.

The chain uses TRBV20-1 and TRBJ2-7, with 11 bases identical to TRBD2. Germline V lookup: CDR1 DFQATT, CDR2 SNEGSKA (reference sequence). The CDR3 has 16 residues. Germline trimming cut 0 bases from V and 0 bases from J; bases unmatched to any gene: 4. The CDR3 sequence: CSAREGGTSGSYEQYF. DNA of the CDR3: TGCAGTGCTAGAGAGGGCGGGACTAGCGGCTCCTACGAGCAGTACTTC.

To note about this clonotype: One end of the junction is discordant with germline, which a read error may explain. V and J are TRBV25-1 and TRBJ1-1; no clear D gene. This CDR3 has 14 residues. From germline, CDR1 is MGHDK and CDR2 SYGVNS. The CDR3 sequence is CASSAMGGHTEAFF. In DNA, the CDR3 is TGTGCCAGCAGCGCTATGGGAGGCCACACCGAAGCTTTCTTT.

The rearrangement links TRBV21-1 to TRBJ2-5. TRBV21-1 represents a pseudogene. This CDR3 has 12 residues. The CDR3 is CASIAGVETQYF. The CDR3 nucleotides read TGTGCCAGCATTGCTGGAGTAGAGACCCAGTACTTC.

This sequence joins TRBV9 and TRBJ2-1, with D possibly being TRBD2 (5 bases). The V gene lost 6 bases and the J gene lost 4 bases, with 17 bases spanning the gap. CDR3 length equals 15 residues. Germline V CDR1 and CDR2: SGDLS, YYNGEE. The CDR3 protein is CASTPDGGLYNEQFF. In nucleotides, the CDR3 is TGTGCCAGCACCCCCGACGGCGGACTTTACAATGAGCAGTTCTTC. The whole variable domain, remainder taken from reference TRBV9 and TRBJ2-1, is DSGVTQTPKHLITATGQRVTLRCSPRSGDLSVYWYQQSLDQGLQFLIQYYNGEERAKGNILERFSAQQFPDLHSELNLSSLELGDSALYFCASTPDGGLYNEQFFGPGTRLTVL.

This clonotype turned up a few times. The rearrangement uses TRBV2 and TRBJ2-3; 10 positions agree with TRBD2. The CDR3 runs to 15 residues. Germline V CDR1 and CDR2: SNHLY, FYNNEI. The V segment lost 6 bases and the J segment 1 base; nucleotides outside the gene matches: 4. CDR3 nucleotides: TGTGCCAGCAGGGTTACTAGCGGGGGCACAGATACGCAGTATTTT. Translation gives CASRVTSGGTDTQYF. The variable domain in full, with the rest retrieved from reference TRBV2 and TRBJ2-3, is EPEVTQTPSHQVTQMGQEVILRCVPISNHLYFYWYRQILGQKVEFLVSFYNNEISEKSEIFDDQFSVERPDGSNFTLKIRSTKLEDSAMYFCASRVTSGGTDTQYFGPGTRLTVL.

The CDR3 bases are TGTGCCATCAGTGAGGGGGGACAGCAAGAGACCCAGTACTTC. It encodes CAISEGGQQETQYF. The gene calls are TRBV10-3 and TRBJ2-5; TRBD1 aligns across 7 bases. The junction had 2 bases not matched to a gene; V was cut back by 2 bases and J by 2 bases. CDR1 is ENHRY and CDR2 is SYGVKD in the germline V gene. CDR3 length: 14 amino acids.

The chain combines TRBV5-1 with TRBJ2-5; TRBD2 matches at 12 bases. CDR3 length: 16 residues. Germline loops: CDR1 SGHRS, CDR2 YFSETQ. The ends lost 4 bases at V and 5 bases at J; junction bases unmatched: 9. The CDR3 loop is CASSPGLAGLVETQYF. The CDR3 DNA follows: TGCGCCAGCAGCCCCGGACTAGCGGGGCTTGTCGAGACCCAGTACTTC.

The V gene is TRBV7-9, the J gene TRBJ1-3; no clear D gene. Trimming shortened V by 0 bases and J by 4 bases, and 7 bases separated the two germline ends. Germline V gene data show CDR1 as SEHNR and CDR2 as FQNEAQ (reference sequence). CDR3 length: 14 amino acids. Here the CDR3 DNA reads TGTGCCAGCAGCTTAGCGGGATCCGGAAACACCATATATTTT. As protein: CASSLAGSGNTIYF.

CDR3 nucleotides: TGTGCCAGCAGTCCTCGACAGGGGTCGAACACCGGGGAGCTGTTTTTT. Translating gives CASSPRQGSNTGELFF. This chain links TRBV27 with TRBJ2-2, with 8 bases that match TRBD1. The CDR3 runs 16 residues. The J segment lost 0 bases and the V segment lost 5 bases, leaving 5 bases of the junction unmatched. Germline CDR1 reads MNHEY; CDR2 reads SMNVEV (reference sequence).